This paragraph covers one TCR beta chain sequence. Trimming removed 1 base from V and 2 bases from J; junction bases left unmatched: 2. The germline V gene has CDR1 SGHNT and CDR2 YENEEA. The CDR3 is 15 residues long. The table came from immunoSEQ multiplex PCR; TCRdb's copy has only in-frame clones and leaves some out. The sample contains about 180,000 clones, around 85% of which appear only once. The record originates from a study of blood T cell repertoires in COVID-19. The sequencing input was peripheral blood. The J gene is TRBJ2-7, the V gene TRBV11-3, with 10 bases identical to TRBD2. The clonotype was recovered from a person aged 70 to 79 with COVID-19, enrolled during active disease. The CDR3 nucleotides are TGTGCCAGCAGCTTAGGGACTAGCGGACCCTACGAGCAGTACTTC. As protein: CASSLGTSGPYEQYF.